This TCR beta chain was captured in a study of T cells in Graves' hyperthyroidism and ophthalmopathy. General study findings and limits: Most thyroid clonotypes expanded above 0.001 appeared in blood too.

On this clonotype itself: Its antigen remains unknown.

From germline, CDR1 is LNHDA and CDR2 SQIVND (reference sequence). The V and J ends lost 4 bases and 1 base, in that order; junction bases with no gene match: 10. The CDR3 totals 17 residues. RNA transcripts were the template for amplifying TCR beta CDR3 regions. Carried out on the TCR CDR3, a first-round RT-PCR used the HTBI primer set. TCRdb called the multiplex PCR reads again in MiXCR, with one record for every CDR3 protein. Of roughly 550,000 distinct CDR3 sequences in the sample, roughly a sixth are singletons; the top ten hold about 29%. Patients having uncontrolled infection, another autoimmune disease, pregnancy or lactation were not included. Diagnostic assessment was based on clinical symptoms, serum thyroxine and TRAb, thyroid ultrasound and orbital computed tomography.

The V call is TRBV19, the J call TRBJ2-7; 10 bases align to TRBD1. This TCR derives from a woman under 40 with Graves' ophthalmopathy. Material: blood. CDR3 sequence (DNA): TGTGCCAGTAGTACCCGACGGACAGGGGGTTCTTCCTACGAGCAGTACTTC. Amino acid sequence: CASSTRRTGGSSYEQYF. The entire variable domain, with the rest obtained from reference TRBV19 and TRBJ2-7, is as follows: DGGITQSPKYLFRKEGQNVTLSCEQNLNHDAMYWYRQDPGQGLRLIYYSQIVNDFQKGDIAEGYSVSREKKESFPLTVTSAQKNPTAFYLCASSTRRTGGSSYEQYFGPGTRLTVT.